Sequencing of this T cell receptor beta chain was carried out in a study of blood T cell repertoires in COVID-19. Unmatched junction bases numbered 6, after V lost 5 bases and J lost 5 bases. The germline CDR1 and CDR2 sequences are LNHDA and SQIVND (reference sequence). The CDR3 loop spans 15 amino acids. Profiled with immunoSEQ multiplex PCR; TCRdb holds only in-frame clones, not every one. The data contain around 130,000 clones, approximately 90% of them singletons. The sequence was collected from a man aged 50 to 60 with active or convalescent COVID-19. The sample consisted of peripheral blood. This chain links TRBV19 with TRBJ1-5, with 10 bases matching TRBD1. CDR3 loop: CASSPKGQGYQPQHF. The CDR3 coding sequence is TGTGCCAGTAGTCCCAAGGGACAGGGGTATCAGCCCCAGCATTTT.